The clone carrying this TCR beta chain has a count of ten or more. Its antigen is unidentified. The source of the sample is a study of T-cell reconstitution after alpha-beta-depleted transplantation in children. Study-wide results and limits: Surviving recipient cells, namely T cells and thymic progenitors, were the source of high day-60 TCRbeta diversity in some patients.

With V trimmed by 3 bases and J by 3 bases, 0 bases remained unmatched. The CDR3 has 14 residues. Germline V gene data show CDR1 as SGDLS and CDR2 as YYNGEE. Preparation of the TCRbeta library was carried out with unique molecular identifiers. From the PCR reads, TCRdb called clonotypes with MiXCR, one entry per CDR3 protein. Of 330,000 or so distinct CDR3 sequences detected, 10% appear once; the ten largest clones hold around 7.6%. The sequencing here drew on PBMCs, taken before TCRalphabeta/CD19-depleted stem cell transplant. The origin of this receptor is a boy under two years old with acute myeloid leukemia, due to receive a stem cell transplant. This sequence joins TRBV9 and TRBJ2-7, with 13 bases lining up with TRBD2. In DNA, the CDR3 is TGTGCCAGCAGCGGGACTAGCGGGAGCTACGAGCAGTACTTC. Protein sequence: CASSGTSGSYEQYF.